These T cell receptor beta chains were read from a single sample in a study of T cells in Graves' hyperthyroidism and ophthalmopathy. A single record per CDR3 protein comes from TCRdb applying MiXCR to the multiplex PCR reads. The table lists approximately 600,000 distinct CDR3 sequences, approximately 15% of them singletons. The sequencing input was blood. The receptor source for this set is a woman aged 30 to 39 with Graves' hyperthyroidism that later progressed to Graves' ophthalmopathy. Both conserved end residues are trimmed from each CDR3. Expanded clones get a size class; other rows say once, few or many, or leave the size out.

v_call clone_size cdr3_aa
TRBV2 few ASRGGQGIYEQY
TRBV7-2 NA ASSFRSGELF
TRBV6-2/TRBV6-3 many ASSYAADSLAKNIQY
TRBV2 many ASSDGWADTQY
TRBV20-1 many SARDLLKETQY
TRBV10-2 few AIIRVAGELF
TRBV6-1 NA ASFIPGQGNTEAS
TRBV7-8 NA ASSKHPGQGAAKNIQY
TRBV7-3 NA ASSVDRGWNEQF
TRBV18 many ASSPSANYGYT
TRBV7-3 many ASSLTLARSTDTQY
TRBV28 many ASSLVRATGNTGELF
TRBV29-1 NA SVGGRMNEKLF
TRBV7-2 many ASSRDRVEYGYT
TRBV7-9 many ASAWDGQNEKLF